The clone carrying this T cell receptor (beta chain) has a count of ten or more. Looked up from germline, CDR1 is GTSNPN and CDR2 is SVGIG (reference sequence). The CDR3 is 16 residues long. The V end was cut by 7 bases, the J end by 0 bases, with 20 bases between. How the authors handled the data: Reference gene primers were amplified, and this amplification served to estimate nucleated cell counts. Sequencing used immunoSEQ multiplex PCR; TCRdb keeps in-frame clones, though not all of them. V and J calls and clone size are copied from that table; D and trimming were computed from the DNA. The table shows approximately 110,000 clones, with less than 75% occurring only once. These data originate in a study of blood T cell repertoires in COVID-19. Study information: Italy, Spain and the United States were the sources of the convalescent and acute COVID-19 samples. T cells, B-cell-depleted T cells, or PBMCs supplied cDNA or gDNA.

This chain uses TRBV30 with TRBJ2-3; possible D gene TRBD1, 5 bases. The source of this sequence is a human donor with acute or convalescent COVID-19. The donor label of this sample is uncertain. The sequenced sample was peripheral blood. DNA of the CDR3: TGTGCCTCCCCTATAGAGACAGTCGAAAGCACAGATACGCAGTATTTT. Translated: CASPIETVESTDTQYF.